This T cell receptor beta chain was sequenced for a study of blood T cell repertoires in COVID-19. The assay was immunoSEQ multiplex PCR, and TCRdb's table has in-frame clones only and misses some. The data hold some 390,000 clones, with 75% to 90% observed a single time. The CDR3 consists of 16 residues. The germline V and J ends were trimmed by 3 bases and 9 bases, with 21 bases remaining between them. Germline V gene sequence: CDR1 SGHTA, CDR2 FQGTGA. Sequenced input: PBMCs or T cells enriched from blood (not recorded which). This chain uses TRBV7-3 with TRBJ2-1; D is perhaps TRBD2 (6 bases). This clonotype was obtained from a man in his thirties or forties who had recovered from COVID-19. The CDR3 is CASSFHLSTLGGEQFF. CDR3 sequence (DNA): TGTGCCAGCAGCTTCCATCTTTCCACCTTGGGGGGTGAGCAGTTCTTC.